The present TCR beta chain was sequenced within a study of molecular identifiers for immune sequencing clone quantification. Regarding the study as a whole: Effector cells had over 98% of their molecules in clones above 20 RNA copies, while naive cells had under 1%.

The CDR3 has 14 amino acids. Trimming removed 7 bases at V and 2 bases at J, with 15 bases between. Germline CDR1 MNHEY, CDR2 SVGEGT. It was with previously described methods and listed TCR primers that bulk TCR libraries were made. TCRdb processed the PCR reads anew with MiXCR; each CDR3 protein has one entry. Here the sample spans over 300,000 distinct CDR3 sequences, about 23% being singletons. This clonotype has just a few counts. Its matching antigen is unknown. The sequence derives from a human donor in good health. Some libraries in this study had Jurkat cell RNA spiked in. The chain couples TRBV6-2 or TRBV6-3 to TRBJ2-7; D perhaps matches TRBD1 (5 bases). The sequencing input was naive CD8+ T cells from blood, with Jurkat cell RNA spiked in. Stated subset: FACS-sorted CD8+CD4-CCR7+CD45RA+ naive T cells. The CDR3 region has the DNA TGTGCCAGCACACCGACAGAAGAGCCCTACGAGCAGTACTTC. This gives the protein CASTPTEEPYEQYF.